This T cell receptor beta chain was identified in a study of T cells in Graves' hyperthyroidism and ophthalmopathy. This clonotype was seen a handful of times. What it binds is not known. Study observations and caveats: In simple terms, a model built on 13 V-J features told ophthalmopathy apart from stable hyperthyroidism. Model-based prediction identified ophthalmopathy a median 6.5 months prior to its onset.

Subjects with ophthalmopathy showed a Clinical Activity Score no lower than 3, a NOSPECS grade no lower than 4, and a duration shorter than 3 months. Thyroid ultrasound and orbital computed tomography, with clinical symptoms and serum thyroxine and TRAb, informed diagnoses. RNA transcripts were the template for amplifying TCR beta CDR3 regions. Carried out on the TCR CDR3, a first-round RT-PCR used the HTBI primer set. A single record per CDR3 protein comes from TCRdb applying MiXCR to the multiplex PCR reads. The sample yields approximately 430,000 distinct CDR3 sequences, 14% to 15% seen once. In germline, CDR1 is MNHNS, CDR2 SASEGT. CDR3 size: 17 residues. V was clipped by 1 base and J by 8 bases, with 20 bases between them.

The rearrangement joins TRBV6-1 to TRBJ1-4, with a weak D call TRBD1 (6 bases). This receptor was taken from a man aged 18 to 35 with Graves' ophthalmopathy. Sample: blood. The CDR3 sequence is CASSEGPGGGRGEKLFF. In DNA, the CDR3 is TGTGCCAGCAGTGAAGGACCCGGGGGGGGCCGGGGCGAAAAACTGTTTTTT.